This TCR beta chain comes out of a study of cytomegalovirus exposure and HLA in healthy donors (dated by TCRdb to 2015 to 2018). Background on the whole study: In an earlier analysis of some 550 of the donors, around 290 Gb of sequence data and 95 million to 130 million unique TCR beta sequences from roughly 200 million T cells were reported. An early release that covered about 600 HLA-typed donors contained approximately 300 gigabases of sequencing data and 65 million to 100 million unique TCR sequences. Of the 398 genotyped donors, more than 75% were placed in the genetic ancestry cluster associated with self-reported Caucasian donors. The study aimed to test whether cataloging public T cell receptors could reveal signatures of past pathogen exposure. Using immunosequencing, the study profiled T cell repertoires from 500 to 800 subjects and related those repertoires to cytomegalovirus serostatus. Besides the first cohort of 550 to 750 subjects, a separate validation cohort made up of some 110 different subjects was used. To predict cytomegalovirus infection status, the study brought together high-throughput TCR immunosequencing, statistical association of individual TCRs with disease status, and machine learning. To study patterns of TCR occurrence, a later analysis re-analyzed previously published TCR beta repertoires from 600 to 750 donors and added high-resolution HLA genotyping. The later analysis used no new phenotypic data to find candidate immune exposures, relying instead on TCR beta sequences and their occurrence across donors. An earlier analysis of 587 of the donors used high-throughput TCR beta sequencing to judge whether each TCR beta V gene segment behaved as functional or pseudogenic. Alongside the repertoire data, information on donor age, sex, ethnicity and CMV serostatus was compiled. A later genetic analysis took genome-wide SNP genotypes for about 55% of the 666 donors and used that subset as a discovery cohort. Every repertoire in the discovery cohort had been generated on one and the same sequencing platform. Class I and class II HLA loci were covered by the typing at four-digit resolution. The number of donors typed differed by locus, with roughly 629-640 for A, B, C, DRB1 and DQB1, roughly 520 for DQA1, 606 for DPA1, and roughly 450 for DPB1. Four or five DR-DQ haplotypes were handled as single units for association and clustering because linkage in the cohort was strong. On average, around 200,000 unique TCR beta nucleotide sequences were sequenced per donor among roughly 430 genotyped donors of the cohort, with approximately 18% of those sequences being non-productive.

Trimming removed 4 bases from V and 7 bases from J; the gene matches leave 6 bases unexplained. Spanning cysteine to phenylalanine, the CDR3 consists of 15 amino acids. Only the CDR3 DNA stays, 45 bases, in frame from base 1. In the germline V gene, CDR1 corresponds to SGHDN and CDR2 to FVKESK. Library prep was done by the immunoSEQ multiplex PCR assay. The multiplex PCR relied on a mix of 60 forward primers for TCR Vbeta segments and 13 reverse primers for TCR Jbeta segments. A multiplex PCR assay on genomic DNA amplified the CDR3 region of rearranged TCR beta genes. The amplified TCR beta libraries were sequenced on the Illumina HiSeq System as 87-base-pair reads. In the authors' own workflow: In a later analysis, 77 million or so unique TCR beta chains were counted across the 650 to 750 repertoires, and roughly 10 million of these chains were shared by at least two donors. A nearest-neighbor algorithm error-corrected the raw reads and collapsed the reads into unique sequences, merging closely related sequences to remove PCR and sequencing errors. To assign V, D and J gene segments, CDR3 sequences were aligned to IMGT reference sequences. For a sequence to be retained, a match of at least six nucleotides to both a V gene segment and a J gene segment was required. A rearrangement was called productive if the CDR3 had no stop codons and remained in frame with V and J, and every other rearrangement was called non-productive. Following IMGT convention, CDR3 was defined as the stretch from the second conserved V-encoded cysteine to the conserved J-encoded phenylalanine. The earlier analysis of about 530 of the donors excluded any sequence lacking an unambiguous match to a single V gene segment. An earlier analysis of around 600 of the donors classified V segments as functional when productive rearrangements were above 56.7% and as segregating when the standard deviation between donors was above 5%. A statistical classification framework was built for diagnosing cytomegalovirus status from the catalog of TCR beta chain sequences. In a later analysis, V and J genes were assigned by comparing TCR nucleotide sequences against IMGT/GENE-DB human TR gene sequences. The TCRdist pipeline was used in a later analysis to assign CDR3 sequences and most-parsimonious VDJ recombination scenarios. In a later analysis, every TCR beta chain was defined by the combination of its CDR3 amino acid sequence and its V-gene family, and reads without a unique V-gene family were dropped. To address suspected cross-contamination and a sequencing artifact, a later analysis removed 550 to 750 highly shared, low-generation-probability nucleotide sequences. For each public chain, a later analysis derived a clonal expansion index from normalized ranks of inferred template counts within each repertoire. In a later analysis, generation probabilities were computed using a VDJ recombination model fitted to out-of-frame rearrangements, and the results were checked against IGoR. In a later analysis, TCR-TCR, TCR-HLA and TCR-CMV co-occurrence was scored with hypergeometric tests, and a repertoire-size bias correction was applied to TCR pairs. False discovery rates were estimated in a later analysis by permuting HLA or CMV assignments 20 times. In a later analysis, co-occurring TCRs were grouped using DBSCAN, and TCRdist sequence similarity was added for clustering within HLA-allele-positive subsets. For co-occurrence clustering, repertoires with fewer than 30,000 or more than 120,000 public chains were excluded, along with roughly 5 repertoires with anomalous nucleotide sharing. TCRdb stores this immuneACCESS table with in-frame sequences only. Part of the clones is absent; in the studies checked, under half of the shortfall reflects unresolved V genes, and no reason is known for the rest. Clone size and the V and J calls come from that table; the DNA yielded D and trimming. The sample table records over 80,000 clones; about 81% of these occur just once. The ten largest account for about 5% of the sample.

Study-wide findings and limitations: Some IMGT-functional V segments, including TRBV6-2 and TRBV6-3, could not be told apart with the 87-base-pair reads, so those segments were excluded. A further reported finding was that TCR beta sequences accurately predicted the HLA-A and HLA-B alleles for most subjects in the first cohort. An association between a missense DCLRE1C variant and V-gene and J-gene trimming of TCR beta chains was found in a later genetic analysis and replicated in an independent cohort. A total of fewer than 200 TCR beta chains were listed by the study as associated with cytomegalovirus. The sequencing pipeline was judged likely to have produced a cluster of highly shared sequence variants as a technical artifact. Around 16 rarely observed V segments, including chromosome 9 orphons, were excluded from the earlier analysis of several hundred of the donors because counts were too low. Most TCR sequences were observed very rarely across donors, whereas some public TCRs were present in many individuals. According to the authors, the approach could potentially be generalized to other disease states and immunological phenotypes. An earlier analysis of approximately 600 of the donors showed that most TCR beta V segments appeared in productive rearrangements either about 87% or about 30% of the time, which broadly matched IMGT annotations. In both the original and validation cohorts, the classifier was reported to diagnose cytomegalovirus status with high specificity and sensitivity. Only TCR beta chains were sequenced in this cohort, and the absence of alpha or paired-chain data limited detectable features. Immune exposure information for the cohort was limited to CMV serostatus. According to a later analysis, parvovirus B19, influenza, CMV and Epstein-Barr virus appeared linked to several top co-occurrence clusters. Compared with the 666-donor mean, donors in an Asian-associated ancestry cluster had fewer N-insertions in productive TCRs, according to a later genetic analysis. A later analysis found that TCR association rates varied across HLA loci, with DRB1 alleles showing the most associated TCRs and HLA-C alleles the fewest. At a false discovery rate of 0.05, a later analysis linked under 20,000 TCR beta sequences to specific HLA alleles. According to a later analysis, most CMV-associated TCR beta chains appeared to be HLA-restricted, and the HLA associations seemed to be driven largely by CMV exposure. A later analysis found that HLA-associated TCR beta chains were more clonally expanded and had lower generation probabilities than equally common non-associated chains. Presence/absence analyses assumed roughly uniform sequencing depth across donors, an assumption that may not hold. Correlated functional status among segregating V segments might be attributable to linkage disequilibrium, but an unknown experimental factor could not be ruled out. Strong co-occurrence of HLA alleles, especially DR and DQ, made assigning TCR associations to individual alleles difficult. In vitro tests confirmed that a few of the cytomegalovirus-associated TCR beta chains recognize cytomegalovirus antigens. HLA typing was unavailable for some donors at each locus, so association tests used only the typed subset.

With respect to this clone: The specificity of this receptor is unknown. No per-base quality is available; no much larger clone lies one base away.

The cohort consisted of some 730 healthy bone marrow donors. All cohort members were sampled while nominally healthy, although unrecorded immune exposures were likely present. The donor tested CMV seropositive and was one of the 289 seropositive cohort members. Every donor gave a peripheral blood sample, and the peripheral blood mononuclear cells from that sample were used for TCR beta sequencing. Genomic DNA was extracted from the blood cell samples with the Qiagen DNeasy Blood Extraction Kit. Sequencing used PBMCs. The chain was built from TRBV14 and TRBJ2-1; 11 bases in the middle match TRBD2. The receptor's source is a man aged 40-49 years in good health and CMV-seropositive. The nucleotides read TGTGCCAGCAGCCCAACTAGCGGGAGTGGGAATGAGCAGTTCTTC. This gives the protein CASSPTSGSGNEQFF.